This TCR beta chain was identified during a study of shared clonotypes between healthy human individuals. Overall study results and limits: Incomplete sequencing of sorted subsets was indicated by rarefaction despite large depth.

DNA at roughly 0.2 ug, tens of thousands of T cell genomes, went into sorted-subset replicate PCRs. Some clones are missing from TCRdb's copy, which holds only in-frame ones; the method was immunoSEQ multiplex PCR. The data hold about 2.4 million clones, with around 94% observed a single time. Naive CD45RA+ and memory CD45RA-negative subsets were split from CD4+ cells. Regarding this clone: The antigen is not known.

This clonotype was obtained from a man younger than 35 in good health. Sequenced: naive CD4+ T cells sorted from blood. Subset indicated: CD45RA+ positively selected.

The CDR3 here is CAISETPPSTGTNYGYTF. The CDR3 nucleotides are TGTGCCATCAGTGAAACCCCTCCCTCGACAGGTACTAACTATGGCTACACCTTC. The chain has TRBV10-3 and TRBJ1-2; TRBD1 might be the D (6 bases). This CDR3 spans 18 amino acids. Trimming took off 3 bases at V and 0 bases at J, with 20 bases between the two ends. In germline, CDR1 is ENHRY, CDR2 SYGVKD.